Presented here are 8 T cell receptor beta chains from one specimen sequenced in a study of spatial heterogeneity in lung cancer. Time point given: sample taken at primary tumor resection. Extraction of whole RNA from tumor, nontumor lung or frozen PBMC preceded unsorted sequencing. MiXCR, applied by TCRdb to the 5' RACE reads, yields one record per CDR3 protein. The sample includes some 45,000 distinct CDR3 sequences, approximately 10% of them seen just once. The specimen was PBMCs, collected at surgery. These receptors originate from a female donor with early-stage non-small cell lung cancer.

This clonotype was found many times. The rearrangement uses TRBV12-3 or TRBV12-4 and TRBJ2-7, with TRBD1 identical over 7 bases. Trimming cost V 5 bases and J 3 bases; bases outside gene matches: 7. The CDR3 covers 14 residues. The CDR3, as DNA: TGTGCCAGCAGTACTTGGGACAGCCTCTACGAGCAGTACTTC. It translates to CASSTWDSLYEQYF.

This clonotype was detected once. V gene TRBV5-1 combines with J gene TRBJ2-7, with D possibly matching TRBD1 (5 bases). CDR3 length equals 14 residues. Germline CDR1 is SGHRS and CDR2 is YFSETQ. Trimming removed 4 bases from V and 1 base from J, with 12 bases in between. The CDR3 bases are TGCGCCAGCAGCATTCAGGGTGAGTCCTACGAGCAGTACTTC. It encodes CASSIQGESYEQYF.

The table lists this clonotype with a count of one. The rearrangement links TRBV6-5 to TRBJ1-6; 11 bases map to TRBD1. CDR1 and CDR2 (germline): MNHEY, SVGAGI. The CDR3 runs to 14 residues. The V gene end was trimmed by 6 bases and the J gene end by 12 bases; junction bases not matched to a gene: 7. In DNA, the CDR3 is TGTGCCAGCAGCCCCGGGACAGGGGGATTACCCCTCCACTTT. Translating gives CASSPGTGGLPLHF.

The table lists this clonotype with many counts. The chain is built from TRBV11-3 and TRBJ2-1; maybe TRBD2 (5 bases). V was shortened by 5 bases and J by 1 base, with 18 bases between the two germline ends. There are 17 residues in the CDR3. Germline assignment: CDR1 SGHNT and CDR2 YENEEA. For the CDR3, the DNA is TGTGCCAGCAGCCCTGATGGGTCCGGGGTGTCCTACAATGAGCAGTTCTTC. Residues: CASSPDGSGVSYNEQFF.

This clonotype was recorded many times. This rearrangement joins TRBV5-4 to TRBJ1-1, with D tentatively TRBD1 (6 bases). Deletions cut 4 bases from V and 4 bases from J, with 14 bases between. There are 14 residues in the CDR3. Looked up from germline, CDR1 is SGHNT and CDR2 is YYREEE (reference sequence). CDR3 residues: CASSDRGVGTEAFF. The CDR3 nucleotides are TGTGCCAGCAGCGATAGGGGGGTCGGCACTGAAGCTTTCTTT.

The genes are TRBV28 and TRBJ2-1, with D uncertain. The CDR3 covers 14 residues. V was cut by 3 bases and J by 5 bases, with 11 bases left in between. From germline, CDR1 is MDHEN and CDR2 SYDVKM. The CDR3 DNA sequence: TGTGCCAGCAGTTTTCTAACAGCTAACAATGAGCAGTTCTTC. This translates into CASSFLTANNEQFF.

This chain connects TRBV20-1 to TRBJ1-2; a weak D match, TRBD1 (5 bases). The germline CDR1 and CDR2 sequences are DFQATT and SNEGSKA (reference sequence). The V end lost 2 bases, the J end lost 7 bases, and 20 bases lay between the germline ends. The CDR3 has 15 residues. CDR3: CSARLGGAGVSGYTF. The CDR3 region has the DNA TGCAGTGCTAGACTTGGGGGAGCTGGGGTGTCTGGCTACACCTTC.

There are many counts of this clonotype. The chain is built from TRBV4-1 and TRBJ1-1; D possibly corresponds to TRBD1 (6 bases). Trimming cost V 2 bases and J 5 bases, with 15 bases left between them. The CDR3 length is 15 residues. In germline, CDR1 is MGHRA, CDR2 YSYEKL. In nucleotides, the CDR3 is TGCGCCAGCAGCCAAACCCAACAGGGACGGACTGAAGCTTTCTTT. It specifies CASSQTQQGRTEAFF.